This is a list of T cell receptor beta chains from one sample in a study of cytomegalovirus exposure and HLA in healthy donors. The data were produced by immunoSEQ multiplex PCR, yet TCRdb's version contains in-frame clones alone and is incomplete. The data show approximately 120,000 clones, around 77% seen once. Sequencing used PBMCs. The receptors come from a woman aged 40 to 50 in good health and CMV-seropositive. The CDR3 runs from the conserved cysteine through the conserved F or W. Fields, in order: D gene, clone size, V gene, J gene, CDR3 protein, CDR3 DNA. D genes are given only for firm matches. Clone sizes are given selectively: once, few, many, or a class where the clone is expanded.

D gene: TRBD2
clone size: -
V gene: TRBV10-3
J gene: TRBJ2-7
CDR3 protein: CAISDTSGSSYEQYF
CDR3 DNA: TGTGCCATCAGTGATACTAGCGGGAGCTCCTACGAGCAGTACTTC

D gene: TRBD2
clone size: -
V gene: TRBV7-8
J gene: TRBJ2-1
CDR3 protein: CASSPIPSGTYNEQFF
CDR3 DNA: TGTGCCAGCAGCCCAATCCCCAGCGGGACCTACAATGAGCAGTTCTTC

D gene: TRBD1
clone size: -
V gene: TRBV28
J gene: TRBJ2-5
CDR3 protein: CASSLFRGRGETQYF
CDR3 DNA: TGTGCCAGCAGTTTATTCAGGGGGCGTGGGGAGACCCAGTACTTC

D gene: -
clone size: -
V gene: TRBV6-4
J gene: TRBJ1-5
CDR3 protein: CASSDRTRKGRYSNQPQHF
CDR3 DNA: TGTGCCAGCAGTGACAGGACAAGAAAAGGCCGATATAGCAATCAGCCCCAGCATTTT

D gene: -
clone size: -
V gene: TRBV4-2
J gene: TRBJ2-7
CDR3 protein: CASSQDGTSIYEQYF
CDR3 DNA: TGTGCCAGCAGCCAAGATGGGACTTCCATCTACGAGCAGTACTTC

D gene: TRBD1
clone size: -
V gene: TRBV4-1
J gene: TRBJ2-7
CDR3 protein: CASSQDGQGGYEQYF
CDR3 DNA: TGCGCCAGCAGCCAAGACGGACAGGGTGGATACGAGCAGTACTTC

D gene: TRBD1
clone size: -
V gene: TRBV18
J gene: TRBJ2-7
CDR3 protein: CASSSVMTGTYSYEQYF
CDR3 DNA: TGTGCCAGCTCATCGGTGATGACAGGGACCTACTCCTACGAGCAGTACTTC

D gene: -
clone size: few
V gene: TRBV6-1
J gene: TRBJ1-1
CDR3 protein: CAGKLGANEAFF
CDR3 DNA: TGTGCCGGAAAACTGGGAGCTAATGAGGCTTTCTTT

D gene: TRBD1
clone size: -
V gene: TRBV18
J gene: TRBJ1-1
CDR3 protein: CASSPVDRGETEAFF
CDR3 DNA: TGTGCCAGCTCACCCGTCGACAGGGGGGAAACTGAAGCTTTCTTT

D gene: -
clone size: -
V gene: TRBV14
J gene: TRBJ2-5
CDR3 protein: CASSRLLPKETQYF
CDR3 DNA: TGTGCCAGCAGTCGTCTACTACCTAAAGAGACCCAGTACTTC

D gene: TRBD2
clone size: once
V gene: TRBV7-9
J gene: TRBJ2-5
CDR3 protein: CSSSFAGTSDLETQYF
CDR3 DNA: TGTTCCAGCAGCTTTGCCGGGACTAGCGATCTTGAGACCCAGTACTTC

D gene: -
clone size: few
V gene: TRBV6-1
J gene: TRBJ2-7
CDR3 protein: CASSEDLAWRRYEQYF
CDR3 DNA: TGTGCCAGCAGTGAAGATCTAGCGTGGAGGCGGTACGAGCAGTACTTC

D gene: -
clone size: -
V gene: TRBV15
J gene: TRBJ1-5
CDR3 protein: CATSRDQGSNQPQHF
CDR3 DNA: TGTGCCACCAGCAGAGATCAGGGCAGCAATCAGCCCCAGCATTTT

D gene: TRBD1
clone size: -
V gene: TRBV2
J gene: TRBJ2-3
CDR3 protein: CASSSAGTGPDTQYF
CDR3 DNA: TGTGCCAGCAGCTCTGCCGGGACAGGGCCAGATACGCAGTATTTT

D gene: -
clone size: few
V gene: TRBV19
J gene: TRBJ2-3
CDR3 protein: CASSIGSPDTQYF
CDR3 DNA: TGTGCCAGTAGTATAGGGAGTCCAGATACGCAGTATTTT

D gene: -
clone size: -
V gene: TRBV4-1
J gene: TRBJ2-2
CDR3 protein: CASSLGGRGRSTGELFF
CDR3 DNA: TGCGCCAGCAGCCTTGGTGGGCGGGGGCGAAGCACCGGGGAGCTGTTTTTT

D gene: TRBD2
clone size: -
V gene: TRBV28
J gene: TRBJ2-2
CDR3 protein: CASWTSELGELFF
CDR3 DNA: TGTGCCAGCTGGACTAGCGAATTAGGGGAGCTGTTTTTT

D gene: -
clone size: -
V gene: TRBV2
J gene: TRBJ2-7
CDR3 protein: CATTEREGSYEQYF
CDR3 DNA: TGTGCCACTACCGAGCGTGAGGGCAGCTACGAGCAGTACTTC

D gene: -
clone size: -
V gene: TRBV18
J gene: TRBJ2-7
CDR3 protein: CASSPSSLTYEQYF
CDR3 DNA: TGTGCCAGCTCACCGAGTTCACTTACCTACGAGCAGTACTTC

D gene: -
clone size: -
V gene: TRBV2
J gene: TRBJ2-5
CDR3 protein: CASSAGQNQETQYF
CDR3 DNA: TGTGCCAGCAGTGCAGGGCAGAACCAAGAGACCCAGTACTTC

D gene: -
clone size: few
V gene: TRBV7-3
J gene: TRBJ1-1
CDR3 protein: CASSLGGVGTEAFF
CDR3 DNA: TGTGCCAGCAGCTTAGGGGGGGTGGGGACTGAAGCTTTCTTT

D gene: -
clone size: -
V gene: TRBV27
J gene: TRBJ2-7
CDR3 protein: CASRPRDLLPYEQYF
CDR3 DNA: TGTGCCAGCAGACCCCGGGATCTACTACCCTACGAGCAGTACTTC

D gene: TRBD1
clone size: -
V gene: TRBV27
J gene: TRBJ2-2
CDR3 protein: CASSLTGVDSGELFF
CDR3 DNA: TGTGCCAGCAGTCTGACAGGGGTGGATTCCGGGGAGCTGTTTTTT

D gene: TRBD2
clone size: -
V gene: TRBV6-6
J gene: TRBJ2-5
CDR3 protein: CASSGGLAGGQETQYF
CDR3 DNA: TGTGCCAGCAGTGGGGGACTAGCGGGAGGGCAAGAGACCCAGTACTTC

D gene: -
clone size: few
V gene: TRBV2
J gene: TRBJ2-3
CDR3 protein: CASSESTDTQYF
CDR3 DNA: TGTGCCAGCAGCGAGAGCACAGATACGCAGTATTTT

D gene: -
clone size: -
V gene: TRBV4-1
J gene: TRBJ2-3
CDR3 protein: CASSQVLASSTDTQYF
CDR3 DNA: TGCGCCAGCAGCCAGGTTCTAGCATCTAGCACAGATACGCAGTATTTT

D gene: -
clone size: -
V gene: TRBV6-1
J gene: TRBJ2-7
CDR3 protein: CASSGGGTSSLRPYEQYF
CDR3 DNA: TGTGCCAGCAGTGGGGGGGGGACATCCTCGCTAAGACCCTACGAGCAGTACTTC

D gene: -
clone size: -
V gene: TRBV23-1
J gene: TRBJ2-7
CDR3 protein: CASSQYPGQGMYHEQYF
CDR3 DNA: TGCGCCAGCAGTCAATATCCCGGGCAGGGAATGTATCACGAGCAGTACTTC

D gene: TRBD2
clone size: -
V gene: TRBV19
J gene: TRBJ2-1
CDR3 protein: CASSILRGSRLAGGVEQFF
CDR3 DNA: TGTGCCAGTAGTATTTTGAGGGGGAGTAGACTAGCGGGAGGGGTTGAGCAGTTCTTC

D gene: TRBD1
clone size: -
V gene: TRBV23-1
J gene: TRBJ1-1
CDR3 protein: CASSHYRGQGVKIGEAFF
CDR3 DNA: TGCGCCAGCAGTCATTATAGAGGACAGGGGGTGAAGATCGGTGAAGCTTTCTTT

D gene: -
clone size: -
V gene: TRBV4-2
J gene: TRBJ2-2
CDR3 protein: CASSQDLTNTGELFF
CDR3 DNA: TGTGCCAGCAGCCAAGATCTAACTAACACCGGGGAGCTGTTTTTT

D gene: -
clone size: -
V gene: TRBV28
J gene: TRBJ2-5
CDR3 protein: CASSSVRWQETQYF
CDR3 DNA: TGTGCCAGCAGTTCGGTCCGCTGGCAAGAGACCCAGTACTTC

D gene: -
clone size: -
V gene: TRBV6-5
J gene: TRBJ1-1
CDR3 protein: CASSYGGSVENTEAFF
CDR3 DNA: TGTGCCAGCAGTTACGGAGGGAGTGTGGAGAACACTGAAGCTTTCTTT

D gene: TRBD1
clone size: -
V gene: TRBV19
J gene: TRBJ1-5
CDR3 protein: CASTGQGNQPQHF
CDR3 DNA: TGTGCCAGTACCGGACAGGGGAATCAGCCCCAGCATTTT

D gene: -
clone size: -
V gene: TRBV11-2
J gene: TRBJ2-3
CDR3 protein: CASSPTYGSSVDTQYF
CDR3 DNA: TGTGCCAGCAGCCCTACTTATGGGAGCTCGGTAGATACGCAGTATTTT

D gene: TRBD1
clone size: -
V gene: TRBV5-1
J gene: TRBJ1-6
CDR3 protein: CASSLQGVIDSPLHF
CDR3 DNA: TGCGCCAGCAGCTTACAGGGGGTGATTGATTCACCCCTCCACTTT

D gene: TRBD2
clone size: once
V gene: TRBV5-1
J gene: TRBJ2-1
CDR3 protein: CASSARLAGFSYNEQFF
CDR3 DNA: TGCGCCAGCAGTGCCAGACTAGCGGGATTCTCCTACAATGAGCAGTTCTTC

D gene: TRBD1
clone size: -
V gene: TRBV7-2
J gene: TRBJ1-6
CDR3 protein: CASSEETGGFSPLHF
CDR3 DNA: TGTGCCAGCAGCGAGGAGACAGGGGGATTTTCACCCCTCCACTTT

D gene: -
clone size: -
V gene: TRBV27
J gene: TRBJ2-1
CDR3 protein: CASRVTGSYNEQFF
CDR3 DNA: TGTGCCAGCAGGGTAACCGGGTCCTACAATGAGCAGTTCTTC

D gene: -
clone size: -
V gene: TRBV27
J gene: TRBJ2-7
CDR3 protein: CASSSEAGFSYEQYF
CDR3 DNA: TGTGCCAGCAGTTCGGAGGCAGGATTTTCCTACGAGCAGTACTTC

D gene: -
clone size: -
V gene: TRBV19
J gene: TRBJ2-3
CDR3 protein: CASSLGRANTDTQYF
CDR3 DNA: TGTGCCAGTAGTCTTGGTAGAGCGAACACAGATACGCAGTATTTT

D gene: -
clone size: -
V gene: TRBV7-8
J gene: TRBJ2-5
CDR3 protein: CASSFQRLAPKETQYF
CDR3 DNA: TGTGCCAGCAGCTTCCAGCGGCTAGCGCCTAAAGAGACCCAGTACTTC

D gene: -
clone size: -
V gene: TRBV7-3
J gene: TRBJ2-5
CDR3 protein: CASSLRLQETQYF
CDR3 DNA: TGTGCCAGCAGCTTACGGTTACAAGAGACCCAGTACTTC

D gene: -
clone size: -
V gene: TRBV11-3
J gene: TRBJ2-1
CDR3 protein: CASSLLADTEQFF
CDR3 DNA: TGTGCCAGCAGCTTATTGGCGGATACTGAGCAGTTCTTC

D gene: TRBD1
clone size: -
V gene: TRBV2
J gene: TRBJ2-7
CDR3 protein: CASSADRHDYEQYF
CDR3 DNA: TGTGCCAGCAGCGCGGACAGGCATGACTACGAGCAGTACTTC

D gene: TRBD2
clone size: once
V gene: TRBV10-3
J gene: TRBJ2-7
CDR3 protein: CAISESGGGPDEQYF
CDR3 DNA: TGTGCCATCAGTGAGTCGGGGGGAGGGCCGGACGAGCAGTACTTC

D gene: TRBD2
clone size: few
V gene: TRBV10-1
J gene: TRBJ2-2
CDR3 protein: CASSSGGGELFF
CDR3 DNA: TGCGCCAGCAGTTCGGGGGGAGGGGAGCTGTTTTTT

D gene: TRBD1
clone size: -
V gene: TRBV6-6
J gene: TRBJ2-7
CDR3 protein: CASSAVRTGVYEQYF
CDR3 DNA: TGTGCCAGCAGTGCTGTTCGGACAGGGGTCTACGAGCAGTACTTC

D gene: -
clone size: once
V gene: TRBV30
J gene: TRBJ1-1
CDR3 protein: CAWSVGSVNTEAFF
CDR3 DNA: TGTGCCTGGAGTGTAGGGAGCGTGAACACTGAAGCTTTCTTT

D gene: -
clone size: -
V gene: TRBV9
J gene: TRBJ1-6
CDR3 protein: CASSVEGAPRSPLHF
CDR3 DNA: TGTGCCAGCAGCGTAGAAGGGGCTCCCCGATCACCCCTCCACTTT

D gene: TRBD2
clone size: few
V gene: TRBV7-3
J gene: TRBJ2-7
CDR3 protein: CASSLASGVIYEQYF
CDR3 DNA: TGTGCCAGCAGCTTAGCTAGCGGGGTCATCTACGAGCAGTACTTC

D gene: -
clone size: -
V gene: TRBV18
J gene: TRBJ2-6
CDR3 protein: CASSPETGANVLTF
CDR3 DNA: TGTGCCAGCTCACCTGAGACTGGAGCCAACGTCCTGACTTTC

D gene: -
clone size: few
V gene: TRBV28
J gene: TRBJ2-1
CDR3 protein: CASRRPSDSQYNEQFF
CDR3 DNA: TGTGCCAGCAGGCGACCTAGCGATTCGCAATACAATGAGCAGTTCTTC

D gene: TRBD1
clone size: -
V gene: TRBV25-1
J gene: TRBJ2-5
CDR3 protein: CASSEYRGRGETQYF
CDR3 DNA: TGTGCCAGCAGTGAATACAGGGGGCGCGGTGAGACCCAGTACTTC